This T cell receptor (beta chain) was found in a study of human T cells and chemical hapten exposure. Study overall: Small differences in pooled library volume mainly drove the variation in TCR yields per sample.

Germline CDR1 SGHVS, CDR2 FQNEAQ. J lost 2 bases, V lost 5 bases, and 6 bases had no gene match. This CDR3 region has 15 residues. Time point indicated: patch test 2, 6 weeks after DPC sensitization. Regarding treatment: therapeutic diphenylcyclopropenone sensitization with weekly scalp DPC. TCRdb used MiXCR to reprocess the RACE reads, holding one entry per CDR3 protein. The sample has more than 85,000 distinct CDR3 sequences; about a tenth are singletons. The source is a woman in her thirties or forties with alopecia areata. Some clones in this sample may be carry-over from other donors' samples. Sequenced material: whole blood, taken in connection with sensitization to the hapten diphenylcyclopropenone (DPC). The chain carries TRBV7-8 and TRBJ1-1, with 9 bases identical to TRBD1. The CDR3 region has the DNA TGTGCCAGCAGCCCGCAACAGGGGGCAAACACTGAAGCTTTCTTT. It is translated as CASSPQQGANTEAFF.